The clone carrying this T cell receptor beta chain was observed once. These data come from a study of cytomegalovirus exposure and HLA in healthy donors. Primers for the PCR totalled 60 Vbeta and 13 Jbeta. The table came from immunoSEQ multiplex PCR; TCRdb's copy has only in-frame clones and leaves some out. The data contain 85,000 to 120,000 clones, 65% to 75% of them seen just once; the ten biggest clones take up roughly 2.8%. Germline V lookup: CDR1 LNHNV, CDR2 YYDKDF (reference sequence). The CDR3 consists of 14 residues. V trimming: 3 bases; J trimming: 6 bases; junction bases outside the gene matches: 8.

This chain uses TRBV15 with TRBJ2-7, with 7 bases aligning to TRBD2. Sequenced: PBMCs. The TCR sequence derives from a female donor in good health and CMV-seronegative. CDR3 in amino acids: CATSRDLGGGEQYF. The CDR3 DNA reads TGTGCCACCAGCAGGGATCTTGGGGGGGGCGAGCAGTACTTC.